This T cell receptor beta chain comes out of a study of blood T cell repertoires in COVID-19. The overall study: T cells, B-cell-depleted T cells, or PBMCs provided the cDNA or gDNA that served as material.

How the authors handled the data: Amplifying reference gene primers gave estimates of nucleated cell counts. Here immunoSEQ multiplex PCR was the method, and the copy in TCRdb shows in-frame clones only, minus some. That table is the source of V, J and clone size, and D and trimming were worked out from the DNA. The sample lists almost 400,000 clones; under 90% were seen once. The CDR3 runs 17 residues. The V gene end was trimmed by 3 bases and the J gene end by 0 bases; junction bases not matched to a gene: 9. Germline V gene sequence: CDR1 SNHLY, CDR2 FYNNEI. Individuals aged about 18 to 95 years were recruited from some 26 US areas. Participant-reported clinical history was the basis for cohort assignment.

This chain uses TRBV2 with TRBJ1-1; TRBD1 matches at 8 bases. The material sequenced was PBMCs or T cells enriched from blood (not recorded which). The sequence was obtained from a woman between 25 and 40 years old who had recovered from COVID-19. CDR3 protein: CASSETGTGNMNTEAFF. For the CDR3, the DNA is TGTGCCAGCAGTGAGACCGGGACAGGAAACATGAACACTGAAGCTTTCTTT.